This T cell receptor beta chain was sequenced for a study of T cell responses to AZD1222 COVID-19 vaccine. CDR3 length: 14 residues. Germline V CDR1 and CDR2: SGDLS, YYNGEE. The V end was cut by 4 bases, the J end by 6 bases, with 17 bases between. Generated by immunoSEQ multiplex PCR, the TCRdb table keeps only in-frame clones and is missing some. The sample consists of 95,000 to 150,000 clones, around 85% of them appearing once. The specimen comprised peripheral blood, sampled on day 0 of AZD1222 vaccination. The receptor's source is an adult in good health. The rearrangement links TRBV9 to TRBJ2-7, with D possibly being TRBD1 or TRBD2 (5 bases each). The CDR3 region is CASSPEGSRLEQYF. CDR3 sequence (DNA): TGTGCCAGCAGCCCAGAGGGGTCCCGCCTCGAGCAGTACTTC. The full variable domain, its missing parts supplied by reference TRBV9 and TRBJ2-7, is DSGVTQTPKHLITATGQRVTLRCSPRSGDLSVYWYQQSLDQGLQFLIQYYNGEERAKGNILERFSAQQFPDLHSELNLSSLELGDSALYFCASSPEGSRLEQYFGPGTRLTVT.